The 7 T cell receptor beta chains given below trace back to one sample, sequenced in a study of read filtering for tumor transcriptome and immune sequencing. Molecular barcoded adaptors covering alpha/delta and beta/gamma chains were used on approximately 400 ng RNA. TCRdb ran MiXCR on the reads and lists one entry per CDR3 protein. Altogether 85,000 or so distinct CDR3 sequences are present, roughly 12% being singletons, with the ten largest covering 15%. Material for sequencing was a population of CD138-negative cells sorted from bone marrow. These receptors were taken from a donor aged 40 or older with multiple myeloma.

V usage is TRBV20-1 and J usage is TRBJ2-7; perhaps TRBD1 as D (5 bases). The CDR3 is made up of 11 amino acids. Germline CDR1 DFQATT, CDR2 SNEGSKA (reference sequence). Trimming removed 0 bases from V and 7 bases from J, with 7 bases in between. CDR3 coding DNA: TGCAGTGCTAGAGACCGACAGGAGCAGTACTTC. It yields the protein CSARDRQEQYF.

This clonotype occurred many times. The rearrangement uses TRBV2 and TRBJ2-1, with TRBD2 matching 7 bases. CDR1 SNHLY and CDR2 FYNNEI come from the germline V gene. The CDR3 is made up of 13 amino acids. V lost 7 bases, J lost 9 bases, and 9 bases stayed unmatched. CDR3 amino acids: CASTRLAGGEQFF. The CDR3 DNA reads as TGTGCCAGCACTCGACTAGCAGGCGGTGAGCAGTTCTTC.

This clonotype occurred many times. The chain employs TRBV7-9 and TRBJ2-2, with a tentative D call TRBD1 (5 bases). CDR3 size: 16 residues. The V end was cut by 7 bases, the J end by 0 bases, with 15 bases between. Germline V gene data show CDR1 as SEHNR and CDR2 as FQNEAQ (reference sequence). Here the CDR3 reads CASIPGYRANTGELFF. CDR3 nucleotide sequence: TGTGCCAGCATCCCAGGGTACCGCGCGAACACCGGGGAGCTGTTTTTT.

The table lists this clonotype with a few counts. V usage is TRBV2 and J usage is TRBJ1-1, with D tentatively TRBD1 (5 bases). This CDR3 has 13 amino acids. V lost 8 bases and J 3 bases, leaving 13 bases between the germline ends. The germline V gene encodes CDR1 SNHLY and CDR2 FYNNEI. The CDR3 DNA is TGTGCCAGCTCGATCGACAGTGACACTGAAGCTTTCTTT. Translation: CASSIDSDTEAFF. Full variable domain (remainder filled in from reference TRBV2 and TRBJ1-1): EPEVTQTPSHQVTQMGQEVILRCVPISNHLYFYWYRQILGQKVEFLVSFYNNEISEKSEIFDDQFSVERPDGSNFTLKIRSTKLEDSAMYFCASSIDSDTEAFFGQGTRLTVV.

This clonotype was seen repeatedly, ten times or more. V gene TRBV7-2 combines with J gene TRBJ2-2; D possibly matches TRBD1 or TRBD2 (5 bases each). There are 15 residues in the CDR3. The germline V gene has CDR1 SGHTA and CDR2 FQGNSA. The V end lost 1 base, the J end lost 7 bases, and 13 bases lay between the germline ends. CDR3 protein: CASSLVGGGIGELFF. In DNA form, the CDR3 reads TGTGCCAGCAGCTTAGTCGGTGGGGGAATCGGGGAGCTGTTTTTT.

With regard to this clonotype: One base away lies a much larger clone, so this may be a sequencing read error. V is TRBV6-1 and J is TRBJ2-3; D is uncertain. This CDR3 has 14 residues. CDR1 MNHNS and CDR2 SASEGT come from the germline V gene. The CDR3 bases are TGTGCCAGCAACCCGTGGTCTCCCACAGATGCGCAGTATTTT. Its protein is CASNPWSPTDAQYF.

Of note for this clonotype: This may arise from a read error, as a much more abundant clone is one base away. A read error is likely, as this CDR3 ends without the conserved phenylalanine or tryptophan. J is TRBJ1-1 and V is TRBV6-6, with no clear D. Germline CDR1 and CDR2: MNHNY and SVGAGI (reference sequence). The CDR3 loop spans 17 amino acids. With 0 bases removed from V and 5 bases from J, the gap between germline ends came to 19 bases. CDR3 amino acids: CASSYSSLGPEVTEAFL. The CDR3 DNA sequence: TGTGCCAGCAGTTACTCGAGTCTAGGCCCCGAGGTTACTGAAGCTTTCCTT.